This T cell receptor beta chain was retrieved from a study of identical twins. This clonotype was picked up a small number of times. The antigen is not known. A universal primer site was created by template switching, with the cDNA bearing unique molecular identifiers. TCRdb used MiXCR to reprocess the 5' RACE reads, holding one entry per CDR3 protein. The sample has around 220,000 distinct CDR3 sequences; around an eighth are singletons. The CDR3 has 13 amino acids. Trimming at V came to 5 bases and at J to 1 base, leaving 1 base not matched to a gene. The germline CDR1 and CDR2 sequences are DFQATT and SNEGSKA (reference sequence). Overall study findings and caveats: Cord blood beta clonotypes that were abundant carried fewer insertions, and memory repertoires showed no such trend.

The clonotype comes from a woman under 30 in good health. Source material: memory (CD45RO+) T cells sorted from blood. This rearrangement joins TRBV20-1 to TRBJ2-4, with 8 positions matching TRBD1. The CDR3 sequence: CSAGDRAKNIQYF. The CDR3 region has the DNA TGCAGTGCTGGGGACAGGGCCAAAAACATTCAGTACTTC.